This T cell receptor beta chain was sequenced for a study of cytotoxic CD8 clonotypes in ibrutinib-treated CLL. Study as a whole: Response sampling took place at median approximately eleven months of treatment, range 6 to 36.

Data came from immunoSEQ multiplex PCR; TCRdb stores just in-frame clones and leaves some out. Of over 65,000 clones in the sample, 68% were seen once. Regarding the study as a whole: Clonality climbed at ibrutinib response, then dropped toward baseline at progression.

On this clone: The antigen is not known.

V lost 6 bases and J 7 bases, leaving 10 bases between the germline ends. Looked up from germline, CDR1 is LNHDA and CDR2 is SQIVND (reference sequence). The CDR3 extends over 13 amino acids. The source material was PBMCs, sampled after 12 months of ibrutinib treatment. The sequence was obtained from a human donor with chronic lymphocytic leukemia. The chain joins TRBV19 to TRBJ1-6; TRBD1 is a possible D gene (5 bases). The CDR3, as DNA: TGTGCCAGTAGCGAGACAGCAAATTCACCCCTCCACTTT. Its translation is CASSETANSPLHF.